The 32 T cell receptor beta chains below come from one sample, sequenced in a study of OX40 agonist ivuxolimab in advanced cancers. Assay used: immunoSEQ multiplex PCR; TCRdb lists only in-frame clones, some missing. The sample records approximately 45,000 clones, 80% being singletons. The material sequenced was CD4+ or CD8+ T cells sorted from blood, taken in a trial of the OX40 agonist ivuxolimab. Every receptor here comes from an adult with an advanced solid tumor such as melanoma, head and neck, liver or kidney cancer.

The chain has TRBV19 and TRBJ1-6; D not resolved. This CDR3 region has 14 residues. V shed 6 bases and J shed 2 bases, with 8 bases lying between them. The germline gives CDR1 LNHDA, CDR2 SQIVND (reference sequence). The CDR3 DNA follows: TGTGCCAGTAGCATTAAACCCTATAATTCACCCCTCCACTTT. It encodes CASSIKPYNSPLHF.

There are a few counts of this clone. The J gene is TRBJ1-2, the V gene TRBV28; D remains ambiguous. Germline V lookup: CDR1 MDHEN, CDR2 SYDVKM. V gave up 1 base and J gave up 4 bases, with 7 bases separating them. The CDR3 covers 13 residues. The CDR3 loop is CASSLLGSYGYTF. The CDR3 coding sequence is TGTGCCAGCAGTTTATTGGGCAGCTATGGCTACACCTTC.

The gene calls are TRBV5-1 and TRBJ1-1, with D perhaps TRBD1 (5 bases). V lost 1 base and J 6 bases, leaving 16 bases between the germline ends. Germline V CDR1 and CDR2: SGHRS, YFSETQ. The CDR3 has 15 residues. The CDR3 nucleotides read TGCGCCAGCAGCTTGTCCGCAGGGCAAACCGCTGAAGCTTTCTTT. Translation: CASSLSAGQTAEAFF. The full variable domain, its missing parts supplied by reference TRBV5-1 and TRBJ1-1, is KAGVTQTPRYLIKTRGQQVTLSCSPISGHRSVSWYQQTPGQGLQFLFEYFSETQRNKGNFPGRFSGRQFSNSRSEMNVSTLELGDSALYLCASSLSAGQTAEAFFGQGTRLTVV.

The chain has TRBV9 and TRBJ2-5; 11 positions match TRBD2. V shed 3 bases, J shed 3 bases, and the junction held 4 bases outside the gene matches. The germline V gene encodes CDR1 SGDLS and CDR2 YYNGEE. The length of the CDR3 is 15 residues. The CDR3 sequence: CASSGPSGGKETQYF. In DNA form, the CDR3 reads TGTGCCAGCAGCGGACCTAGCGGGGGGAAAGAGACCCAGTACTTC. The full variable domain, completed using reference TRBV9 and TRBJ2-5, is DSGVTQTPKHLITATGQRVTLRCSPRSGDLSVYWYQQSLDQGLQFLIQYYNGEERAKGNILERFSAQQFPDLHSELNLSSLELGDSALYFCASSGPSGGKETQYFGPGTRLLVL.

This clone was observed a few times. The rearrangement joins TRBV29-1 to TRBJ2-4; 7 bases map to TRBD2. The CDR3 extends over 13 amino acids. CDR1 and CDR2 (germline): SQVTM, ANQGSEA. The CDR3 region has the DNA TGCAGTGGGGGGGAAGGAGACAAAAACATTCAGTACTTC. Encoded protein: CSGGEGDKNIQYF. The full variable domain, its missing parts supplied by reference TRBV29-1 and TRBJ2-4, is SAVISQKPSRDICQRGTSLTIQCQVDSQVTMMFWYRQQPGQSLTLIATANQGSEATYESGFVIDKFPISRPNLTFSTLTVSNMSPEDSSIYLCSGGEGDKNIQYFGAGTRLSVL.

The chain uses TRBV7-9 and TRBJ2-7; no clear D. V was clipped by 3 bases and J by 2 bases, with 8 bases between them. CDR1 is SEHNR, CDR2 FQNEAQ, per germline (reference sequence). This CDR3 region has 13 residues. In DNA, the CDR3 is TGTGCCAGCAGCTTGCAAGGTACCTACGAGCAGTACTTC. It translates to CASSLQGTYEQYF.

This clone was picked up a small number of times. The chain is built from TRBV27 and TRBJ2-3, with 13 bases lining up with TRBD2. The CDR3 length is 16 residues. The V gene's germline CDR1 is MNHEY and CDR2 SMNVEV (reference sequence). The junction had 7 bases not matched to a gene; V was cut back by 6 bases and J by 4 bases. Written as DNA, the CDR3 is TGTGCCAGCAGACTAGCGGGAGGGCCTTGGGCAGATACGCAGTATTTT. Protein product: CASRLAGGPWADTQYF.

This rearrangement joins TRBV12-5 to TRBJ1-1; 10 positions match TRBD1. After removal of 5 bases from V and 0 bases from J, the junction contained 6 bases not matched to a gene. The CDR3 length is 16 residues. CDR1 and CDR2 (germline): LGHNT, FRNRAP. CDR3 nucleotide sequence: TGTGCTAGTGGTGCGGGACAGGGGACCATGAACACTGAAGCTTTCTTT. Translation: CASGAGQGTMNTEAFF.

In this sample, this clone turned up a few times. DNA of the CDR3: TGTGCCAGCAGGGCAGGGCCTGGGGGCACTGAAGCTTTCTTT. Translating gives CASRAGPGGTEAFF. The rearrangement links TRBV2 to TRBJ1-1, with D perhaps TRBD1 (5 bases). Per the germline V gene, CDR1 is SNHLY and CDR2 is FYNNEI. V was shortened by 6 bases and J by 4 bases, with 15 bases between the two germline ends. This CDR3 has 14 amino acids. Supplemented by reference TRBV2 and TRBJ1-1, the full variable domain reads EPEVTQTPSHQVTQMGQEVILRCVPISNHLYFYWYRQILGQKVEFLVSFYNNEISEKSEIFDDQFSVERPDGSNFTLKIRSTKLEDSAMYFCASRAGPGGTEAFFGQGTRLTVV.

This chain connects TRBV7-6 to TRBJ2-1; 11 nucleotides line up with TRBD2. This CDR3 contains 16 residues. Germline lookup yields CDR1 SGHVS and CDR2 FNYEAQ. V trimming: 1 base; J trimming: 4 bases; junction bases outside the gene matches: 3. The CDR3 loop reads CASSLETSGGYNEQFF. The CDR3 DNA reads as TGTGCCAGCAGCTTAGAAACTAGCGGGGGATACAATGAGCAGTTCTTC.

This clone occurred once. The CDR3 DNA reads as TGTGCCAGTATCGACAGGGCTATAGGAAAACTGTTTTTT. It is translated as CASIDRAIGKLFF. This chain joins TRBV19 and TRBJ1-4; 7 bases agree with TRBD1. The germline gives CDR1 LNHDA, CDR2 SQIVND (reference sequence). The CDR3 length is 13 residues. With 7 bases clipped from V and 10 bases from J, the junction kept 9 bases outside the gene matches.

This clone occurred a few times. The gene calls are TRBV15 and TRBJ1-1, with no clear D. In germline, CDR1 is LNHNV, CDR2 YYDKDF (reference sequence). The CDR3 contains 13 residues. V gave up 1 base and J gave up 8 bases, with 11 bases separating them. The CDR3 spells CATSRAATDEAFF. CDR3 in DNA: TGTGCCACCAGCAGAGCGGCAACCGACGAAGCTTTCTTT.

The V and J genes are TRBV6-5 and TRBJ2-2; the match to TRBD1 covers 10 bases. CDR1 MNHEY and CDR2 SVGAGI come from the germline V gene. V shed 5 bases and J 4 bases; nucleotides not matched to a gene: 1. This CDR3 spans 14 amino acids. CDR3 protein: CASSRQGATGELFF. In DNA, the CDR3 is TGTGCCAGCAGTAGACAGGGGGCCACCGGGGAGCTGTTTTTT.

V and J are TRBV9 and TRBJ1-3, with 8 bases that match TRBD1. This CDR3 has 19 amino acids. The J segment lost 2 bases and the V segment lost 4 bases, leaving 17 bases of the junction unmatched. Germline lookup yields CDR1 SGDLS and CDR2 YYNGEE. This CDR3 reads CASSRGQEDVRIPGNTIYF. Written as DNA, the CDR3 is TGTGCCAGCAGCCGGGGACAGGAGGATGTACGGATCCCTGGAAACACCATATATTTT.

This clone appeared a single time. DNA for the CDR3: TGTGCTAGTGGTTCCGGGACTAGCGAATACAATGAGCAGTTCTTC. Translating it yields CASGSGTSEYNEQFF. The V and J genes are TRBV12-5 and TRBJ2-1, with TRBD2 identical over 10 bases. Losses at the gene ends were 4 bases for V and 4 bases for J; bases not matched to a gene: 4. The germline CDR1 and CDR2 sequences are LGHNT and FRNRAP. The CDR3 length is 15 residues. Using reference TRBV12-5 and TRBJ2-1 for the parts outside the CDR3, the full variable domain is DARVTQTPRHKVTEMGQEVTMRCQPILGHNTVFWYRQTMMQGLELLAYFRNRAPLDDSGMPKDRFSAEMPDATLATLKIQPSEPRDSAVYFCASGSGTSEYNEQFFGPGTRLTVL.

The V call is TRBV6-5, the J call TRBJ1-2; 10 nucleotides line up with TRBD1. V was pared by 11 bases and J by 8 bases, with 8 bases of the junction left unmatched. Germline V CDR1 and CDR2: MNHEY, SVGAGI. This CDR3 has 12 residues. Written as DNA, the CDR3 is TGTGCCTCTTCGGACAGGGGGAAGGGCTACACCTTC. Its protein product is CASSDRGKGYTF.

V gene TRBV14 combines with J gene TRBJ1-2; D is undetermined. The CDR3 is 14 residues long. V lost 0 bases and J 4 bases, leaving 9 bases between the germline ends. Germline loops: CDR1 SGHDN, CDR2 FVKESK. As DNA, the CDR3 is TGTGCCAGCAGCCAAGATGTTGGGCCCTATGGCTACACCTTC. This codes for CASSQDVGPYGYTF.

CDR3 DNA sequence: TGTGCCAGCAGCTCTACTGGGGGGAACTATGAGCAGTTCTTC. It specifies CASSSTGGNYEQFF. The V call is TRBV7-9, the J call TRBJ2-1; D might be TRBD2 (6 bases). From germline, CDR1 is SEHNR and CDR2 FQNEAQ (reference sequence). The CDR3 runs to 14 residues. With 4 bases removed from V and 8 bases from J, the gap between germline ends came to 15 bases.

V usage is TRBV6-5 and J usage is TRBJ2-7, with TRBD1 matching over 8 bases. The CDR3 extends over 16 amino acids. V lost 2 bases and J lost 3; bases outside the gene matches: 9. Germline CDR1 reads MNHEY; CDR2 reads SVGAGI. In nucleotides, the CDR3 is TGTGCCAGCAGTTACCCCGGACAGGGTGGCAGCTACGAGCAGTACTTC. Encoded protein: CASSYPGQGGSYEQYF.

The rearrangement uses TRBV5-4 and TRBJ2-3; D is undetermined. The germline V gene encodes CDR1 SGHNT and CDR2 YYREEE (reference sequence). The CDR3 has 12 residues. V lost 0 bases and J lost 4, with 3 bases in between. The CDR3 loop is CASSLEADTQYF. The CDR3 bases are TGTGCCAGCAGCTTGGAAGCAGATACGCAGTATTTT.

The chain employs TRBV6-1 and TRBJ2-2, with 7 bases identical to TRBD1. This CDR3 is 18 amino acids long. V dropped 4 bases and J dropped 3; count of bases not matched to a gene: 14. Germline loops: CDR1 MNHNS, CDR2 SASEGT. CDR3 in amino acids: CASSVEPPRQGDTGELFF. The CDR3 region has the DNA TGTGCCAGCAGTGTTGAACCGCCCCGACAGGGTGACACCGGGGAGCTGTTTTTT.

Remarks on this clone: This specimen includes other DNA sequences encoding the same CDR3. The chain is built from TRBV7-9 and TRBJ2-7; D unclear. Per the germline V gene, CDR1 is SEHNR and CDR2 is FQNEAQ (reference sequence). This CDR3 has 11 residues. V lost 3 bases, J lost 2 bases, and 2 bases lay in between. This CDR3 reads CASSLTYEQYF. The CDR3 nucleotides read TGTGCCAGCAGCTTGACCTACGAGCAGTACTTC.

The chain recombines TRBV18 with TRBJ2-7; D perhaps matches TRBD2 (6 bases). This CDR3 contains 14 residues. V was clipped by 1 base and J by 0 bases, with 7 bases between them. Germline CDR1 and CDR2: KGHSH and LQKENI. In DNA, the CDR3 is TGTGCCAGCTCACCACGGGGGGACTCCTACGAGCAGTACTTC. It is translated as CASSPRGDSYEQYF. Using reference TRBV18 and TRBJ2-7 for the parts outside the CDR3, the full variable domain is NAGVMQNPRHLVRRRGQEARLRCSPMKGHSHVYWYRQLPEEGLKFMVYLQKENIIDESGMPKERFSAEFPKEGPSILRIQQVVRGDSAAYFCASSPRGDSYEQYFGPGTRLTVT.

This chain uses TRBV27 with TRBJ2-7, with D possibly being TRBD1 (6 bases). The germline V and J ends were trimmed by 4 bases and 6 bases, with 13 bases remaining between them. CDR1 is MNHEY, CDR2 SMNVEV, per germline (reference sequence). The CDR3 extends over 13 amino acids. CDR3: CASSSHPGVEQYF. DNA of the CDR3: TGTGCCAGCAGTTCTCACCCAGGGGTCGAGCAGTACTTC.

This clone has just a few counts. The chain joins TRBV28 to TRBJ1-5; D gene unclear. Deletions cut 8 bases from V and 1 base from J, with 12 bases between. CDR3 length: 14 amino acids. Per germline, CDR1 MDHEN and CDR2 SYDVKM. CDR3 amino acids: CASSWAGSNQPQHF. The CDR3 DNA reads as TGTGCCAGCTCGTGGGCGGGAAGCAATCAGCCCCAGCATTTT.

The rearrangement uses TRBV7-9 and TRBJ2-1; 7 bases map to TRBD2. Germline CDR1 SEHNR, CDR2 FQNEAQ (reference sequence). J lost 11 bases, V lost 1 base, and 2 bases had no gene match. This CDR3 has 12 amino acids. CDR3 sequence (DNA): TGTGCCAGCAGCTTAGTGCGGGAGAAGCAGTTCTTC. Translation gives CASSLVREKQFF.

V and J are TRBV10-1 and TRBJ1-4; D unclear. CDR3 length: 15 residues. V lost 0 bases and J 4 bases, leaving 9 bases between the germline ends. Germline V gene lookup returns CDR1 WNHNN and CDR2 SYGVQD (reference sequence). CDR3 amino acids: CASSESRTYNEKLFF. As DNA, the CDR3 is TGCGCCAGCAGTGAGTCGCGGACGTATAATGAAAAACTGTTTTTT.

The CDR3 DNA reads TGTGCCAGCAGCTTGGGGGACAGGGGACTAGCGGGGGCCAACGTCCTGACTTTC. Encoded protein: CASSLGDRGLAGANVLTF. The chain combines TRBV5-8 with TRBJ2-6; D possibly matches TRBD1 or TRBD2 (10 bases each). Trimming took 0 bases from V and 4 from J, leaving 17 bases between them. This CDR3 is built from 18 residues. Germline loops: CDR1 SGHTS, CDR2 YDEGEE.

The genes are TRBV2 and TRBJ2-7, with D possibly matching TRBD1 (6 bases). Trimming took 6 bases from V and 0 from J, leaving 12 bases between them. CDR1 is SNHLY and CDR2 is FYNNEI in the germline V gene. This CDR3 comprises 14 residues. The DNA of the CDR3 is TGTGCCAGCAGGACTACAGGGCCCTCCTACGAGCAGTACTTC. Amino acids: CASRTTGPSYEQYF.

The gene calls are TRBV18 and TRBJ2-2; D unresolved. V lost 0 bases to trimming and J lost 6 bases, with 17 bases between them. There are 17 residues in the CDR3. CDR1 KGHSH and CDR2 LQKENI come from the germline V gene. The CDR3 nucleotides read TGTGCCAGCTCACCACCTTTCCCCGGACGGGCCCCCGGGGAGCTGTTTTTT. This codes for CASSPPFPGRAPGELFF.

The table lists this clone with a few counts. Here the CDR3 reads CASSLGIRYNEQFF. The CDR3 DNA sequence: TGTGCCAGCAGCTTAGGGATCAGGTACAATGAGCAGTTCTTC. The rearrangement joins TRBV7-9 to TRBJ2-1; D is ambiguous. There are 14 residues in the CDR3. Trimming removed 1 base at V and 4 bases at J, with 8 bases between. Germline V gives CDR1 SEHNR, CDR2 FQNEAQ (reference sequence).

This clone was picked up one time. This chain joins TRBV2 and TRBJ1-1; 7 bases align to TRBD1. Losses at the gene ends were 6 bases for V and 0 bases for J; bases not matched to a gene: 7. The germline CDR1 and CDR2 sequences are SNHLY and FYNNEI. This CDR3 has 15 residues. CDR3 amino acids: CASSKGGRLNTEAFF. The CDR3 DNA sequence: TGTGCCAGCAGCAAAGGGGGCCGGTTGAACACTGAAGCTTTCTTT.